The sequence of this TCR beta chain was determined in a study of spatial heterogeneity in lung cancer. About the study: For the average unique TCR and UMI combination, more than ten occurrences appeared in raw reads.

TCRdb reanalysed the 5' RACE reads using MiXCR and keeps one entry per CDR3 protein. The sample shows tens of thousands of distinct CDR3 sequences, about 12% of them seen only once. This sample's time point: sample taken at primary tumor resection. The donors, 60 to 80 patients with untreated early-stage non-small cell lung cancer, provided the samples. Tumor, nontumor lung or frozen PBMC supplied whole RNA, sequenced without sorting. This clonotype was detected only a few times. At one of its ends the junction is not consistent with the germline gene, which may arise from a read error. There are 15 residues in the CDR3. CDR1 and CDR2 from the germline V gene are SSHAT and FNYEAQ (reference sequence).

The receptor was isolated from a male donor with early-stage non-small cell lung cancer. This chain connects TRBV7-7 to TRBJ2-5; possibly TRBD1 or TRBD2 for D (5 bases each). The starting material was PBMCs, obtained at surgery. For the CDR3, the DNA is TGTGCTAGCAGCACGCAACCGGGACCACAAGAGACCCAGTACTTC. The encoded protein is CASSTQPGPQETQYF. Looking up the rest from reference TRBV7-7 and TRBJ2-5 gives the full variable domain: GAGVSQSPRYKVTKRGQDVTLRCDPISSHATLYWYQQALGQGPEFLTYFNYEAQPDKSGLPSDRFSAERPEGSISTLTIQRTEQRDSAMYRCASSTQPGPQETQYFGPGTRLLVL.